This record concerns one T cell receptor beta chain sequence. No antigen is known for it. Within one base of it there is no much larger clone, and no base qualities were kept. The germline V gene encodes CDR1 KGHSH and CDR2 LQKENI. The germline V end is reduced by 4 bases and the J end by 2 bases; junction bases left unmatched: 7. The CDR3 covers 17 residues, taking in both the cysteine and the phenylalanine. Only CDR3 DNA is held: 51 bases, read in frame from base 1. The data originate from a study of blood T cell repertoires in COVID-19 (dated by TCRdb to 2018 to 2021). For the study in its entirety: Collaborator samples came from the United States, Italy and Spain and covered acute and convalescent phases of COVID-19. The material from the prospective study consisted of cDNA or gDNA derived from T cells, B-cell-depleted T cells, or PBMCs. The dataset comprised deeply sampled blood TCRbeta repertoires from subjects exposed to, actively infected with, or recovered from COVID-19. A freely available public database, intended as a resource for researchers studying the immune response to SARS-CoV-2, is where the repertoires were released. The samples were drawn from two sources: the first 160 participants of the ongoing ImmuneRACE study, and fewer than 1,500 subjects contributed by 6 global collaborators. Sample metadata almost always included a de-identified subject ID, COVID-19 status, age in years and sex. HLA class I and class II types, where available, came from metadata supplied by the sample provider rather than from assay-based typing.

Collaborating institutions collected whole blood in K2EDTA tubes following their own protocols. For TCRbeta analysis, collaborators shipped samples in one of three forms: frozen whole blood, isolated PBMCs, or DNA extracted from either of those sample types. What the research found in general, with its limitations: How much clinical and demographic metadata was included differed by source and by participant, and the metadata was provided uncurated.

TCRbeta CDR3 regions were amplified from genomic DNA by means of the immunoSEQ Assay, a bias-controlled multiplex PCR. As for the original processing: Within the assay, amplification of reference gene primers was used to estimate how many nucleated cells each sample contained. Sequence reads were collapsed and filtered to measure the absolute abundance of every unique TCRbeta CDR3 rearrangement. For each sample, productive Simpson clonality was calculated as the square root of Simpson's diversity index over productive rearrangements. TCRdb holds this immuneACCESS table with in-frame rearrangements only. Some clones are missing; in checked studies, unresolved V genes explain under half, and the rest has no known cause. The DNA was the basis for D and trimming; V, J and clone size are from that table. Across this sample there are some 75,000 clones, with 80% to 90% seen only once. The biggest ten clones account for less than 0.65% of the sample.

This sequence was found in a man aged 60 to 75 with acute or convalescent COVID-19. Material for sequencing was peripheral blood. The chain is encoded by TRBV18 joined to TRBJ1-3; the junction holds 11 bases that match TRBD1. The nucleotides read TGTGCCAGCTCACGCAGGGACAGGGGGATCACTGGAAACACCATATATTTT. It translates as CASSRRDRGITGNTIYF.